This T cell receptor (beta chain) was sequenced during a study of T cells in Graves' hyperthyroidism and ophthalmopathy. The sample holds many counts of this clonotype. The investigators amplified TCR beta CDR3 regions from RNA transcripts. A first-round RT-PCR of the TCR CDR3 used the HTBI primer set. MiXCR, applied by TCRdb to the multiplex PCR reads, yields one record per CDR3 protein. The sample yields 360,000 or so distinct CDR3 sequences, over 15% seen once. This CDR3 spans 14 amino acids. Trimming took 0 bases from V and 8 from J, leaving 14 bases between them. The germline V gene encodes CDR1 SGHRS and CDR2 YFSETQ.

The sequenced material came from blood. The chain employs TRBV5-1 and TRBJ1-2; D is undetermined. The clonotype comes from a woman between 18 and 30 years old with Graves' hyperthyroidism. The CDR3 here is CASSLEVGVRGYTF. CDR3 DNA: TGCGCCAGCAGCTTGGAAGTGGGAGTGAGAGGCTACACCTTC.